This T cell receptor (beta chain) was found in a study of blood T cell repertoires in COVID-19. The method was immunoSEQ multiplex PCR; TCRdb's version includes in-frame clones alone and lacks a portion of them. The sample has about 140,000 clones, under 90% seen once. Trimming at V came to 5 bases and at J to 0 bases, leaving 7 bases not matched to a gene. Germline V gives CDR1 MRHNA, CDR2 SNTAGT. The CDR3 is 16 residues long. The source is a human donor in a cohort sampled during active COVID-19. The chain joins TRBV6-4 to TRBJ2-1; the match to TRBD1 covers 7 bases. The material sequenced was peripheral blood. The CDR3 region has the DNA TGTGCCAGCAGTAAAGACAGGGTGAGCTCCTACAATGAGCAGTTCTTC. It codes for CASSKDRVSSYNEQFF.